The sample holds many counts of the clone carrying this TCR beta chain. Antigen specificity is unknown. This sample is drawn from a study of CD8 T cells in ankylosing spondylitis. Germline V gene sequence: CDR1 ENHRY, CDR2 SYGVKD. This CDR3 comprises 16 residues. The V end lost 4 bases, the J end lost 1 base, and 16 bases lay between the germline ends. Regarding the study as a whole: Researchers reportedly found disease-linked clones significantly enriched in matched ankylosing spondylitis synovial fluid. Reactive arthritis synovial fluid and blood previously showed some of these motif variants. Apparently characteristic of ankylosing spondylitis blood was a TCR beta motif (about 8 highly homologous variants). Relatively rare in peripheral blood, disease-linked clones were also CD8+.

5'-RACE, quantitative and with molecular barcodes, yielded the TCR beta libraries. One entry per CDR3 protein, called by TCRdb with MiXCR from the 5' RACE reads. Of about 800,000 distinct CDR3 sequences listed, 12% are singletons. The receptor comes from a male donor with ankylosing spondylitis. This chain uses TRBV10-3 with TRBJ1-1; unclear D gene. Sequenced material: blood, either unsorted or a sorted T cell fraction (not recorded which). The CDR3 spells CAISVLRALGNTEAFF. For the CDR3, the DNA is TGTGCCATCAGTGTCCTCCGAGCGTTGGGGAACACTGAAGCTTTCTTT.